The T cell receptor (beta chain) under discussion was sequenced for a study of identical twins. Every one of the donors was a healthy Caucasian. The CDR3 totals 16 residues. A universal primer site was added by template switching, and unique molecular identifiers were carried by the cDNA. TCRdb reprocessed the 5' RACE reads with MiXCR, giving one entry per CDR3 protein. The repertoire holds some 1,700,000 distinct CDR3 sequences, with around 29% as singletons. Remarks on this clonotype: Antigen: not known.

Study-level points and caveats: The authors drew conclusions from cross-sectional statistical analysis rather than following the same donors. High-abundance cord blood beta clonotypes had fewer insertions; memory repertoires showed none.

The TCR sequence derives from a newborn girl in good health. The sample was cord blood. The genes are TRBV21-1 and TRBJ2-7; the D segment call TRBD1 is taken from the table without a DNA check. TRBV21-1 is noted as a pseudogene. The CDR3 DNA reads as TGTGCCAGCAGCAAAAATGGGGGACAGGGATCCTACGAGCAGTACTTC. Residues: CASSKNGGQGSYEQYF.